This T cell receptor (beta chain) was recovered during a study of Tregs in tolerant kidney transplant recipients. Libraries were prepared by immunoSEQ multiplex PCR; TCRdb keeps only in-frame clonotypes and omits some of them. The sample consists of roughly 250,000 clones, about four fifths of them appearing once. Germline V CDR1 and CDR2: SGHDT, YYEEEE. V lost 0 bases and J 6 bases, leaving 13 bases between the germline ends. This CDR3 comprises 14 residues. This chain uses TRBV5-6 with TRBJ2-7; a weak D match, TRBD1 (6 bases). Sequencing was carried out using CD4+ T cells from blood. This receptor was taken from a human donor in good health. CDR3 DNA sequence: TGTGCCAGCAGCTTGGGCAGGATGGACAGCGAGCAGTACTTC. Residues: CASSLGRMDSEQYF. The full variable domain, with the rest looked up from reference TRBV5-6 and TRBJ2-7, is DAGVTQSPTHLIKTRGQQVTLRCSPKSGHDTVSWYQQALGQGPQFIFQYYEEEERQRGNFPDRFSGHQFPNYSSELNVNALLLGDSALYLCASSLGRMDSEQYFGPGTRLTVT.